This record looks at one TCR beta chain sequence and its context. Antigen specificity is unknown. This record belongs to a study of cytomegalovirus exposure and HLA in healthy donors. Points from the study as a whole: Altogether, 170 or so TCR beta chains were recorded as cytomegalovirus-associated.

The V end was cut by 4 bases, the J end by 4 bases, with 16 bases between. The CDR3 is 15 amino acids. The germline V gene has CDR1 SEHNR and CDR2 FQNEAQ (reference sequence). Some clones are missing from TCRdb's copy, which holds only in-frame ones; the method was immunoSEQ multiplex PCR. The sample contains 100,000 or so clones, 75% to 90% of which appear only once. Specimen: PBMCs. The origin of this receptor is a man between 18 and 35 years old in good health and CMV-seropositive. The V gene is TRBV7-9, the J gene TRBJ1-2, with D possibly TRBD1 on 6 matching bases. The CDR3 DNA follows: TGTGCCAGCAGCTCCCAGGGGACATCTCCCTATGGCTACACCTTC. This gives the protein CASSSQGTSPYGYTF.